This paragraph reports one T cell receptor (beta chain). This clone's antigen is unknown. A much larger clone sits a single nucleotide away, making a read error possible. Blood RNA was extracted from unsorted whole blood with TRIzol reagent; germline DNA came from the DNeasy Blood & Tissue kit. At the time of sampling, the patients had chronic HBV infection and had not received any treatment. Before surgery, 4 to 5 milliliters of peripheral blood were collected into K2EDTA tubes. TCRbeta-specific cDNA was reverse-transcribed from about 0.45 ug total RNA using a constant-region primer and ProtoScript II reverse transcriptase. Three nested multiplex PCR rounds, following a slightly modified ARM-PCR procedure, were used to build the TCRbeta libraries. Each of the first two PCR rounds ran for around 10 cycles using multiplex TRBV1-TRBV30 forward primers together with a Cbeta reverse primer. A final 25-cycle PCR with Deep VentR polymerase added sample barcodes and Illumina adapters. Before sequencing, amplicons between 200 and 500 bp were purified from gel using a QIAquick gel extraction kit. TCRbeta amplicons were sequenced on an Illumina HiSeq 2500 with 250-bp paired-end reads. Per the authors' processing: To recover full CDR3 sequences, reads were quality-trimmed using Trimmomatic v0.33 and paired reads were then merged using FLASH v1.2.11. V, D and J germline segments were assigned to the rearranged TCRbeta sequences by MiGEC v1.2.1b. Clonotype statistics and Shannon-Wiener diversity indices were computed with VDJtools v1.0.0. To reduce sampling bias, subsequent analyses other than the diversity analysis used only the 250 most abundant clonotypes in each sample. The public sequencing data were trimmed at Q25 with fastp and processed into clonotypes with MiXCR by TCRdb, which kept only in-frame beta chains. Identical CDR3 protein sequences are pooled into one entry, listed with their most common genes and DNA. The V and J calls and clone size are TCRdb's, not the authors'. This sample is represented by about 310,000 distinct CDR3 sequences; 60% to 80% of them were singletons. In total, the top ten clones hold more than 8.5% of the sample.

This sample stems from a study of tumor-infiltrating lymphocytes in primary liver carcinoma (dated by TCRdb to 2016 to 2017). For context, the study as a whole: Surgical resection was performed in China between 2015 and March 2016 on about 5 patients with histopathologically diagnosed primary liver carcinoma. Roughly 3.5 to 8 million productive TCRbeta reads were obtained per sample, and no significant difference in read depth was found between tissue types. A total of some 35 specimens from 5 patients went through TCRbeta repertoire sequencing, namely 25 tumor regions, 5 adjacent noncancerous liver tissues and 5 peripheral blood samples. Across five regions of each liver tumor, along with adjacent normal tissue and blood, the study brought together TCRbeta repertoire sequencing, expression microarrays and whole-exome sequencing. The five patients, three men and two women aged 30 to 69 years, had hepatocellular carcinoma (four) or combined HCC and intrahepatic cholangiocarcinoma (one). Technical replicate repertoires showed high reproducibility, with mean shared-clone rates roughly 0.89 and correlation coefficients above 0.95. Tumors of the five patients were stage T1-T3 N0M0 with maximum diameters of roughly 4.2 to 11 cm. Results and caveats for the whole study, not just this receptor: Bulk unsorted samples precluded comparing CD4+ and CD8+ T cell repertoires. Repertoire overlap was found to be higher between tumor regions (mean around 35%) than between tumor-adjacent (around 17%) or tumor-blood (about 14%) pairs, consistent with antigen-driven expansion. A significantly larger repertoire fraction was made up by the top 250 clones in tumors than in blood (p = 0.039). With just a few patients in the study, the authors point out that the findings should be validated in a larger study. Only the TCR beta chain was sequenced, so true repertoire diversity is likely underestimated because unpaired alpha chains were not captured.

The CDR3 numbers 15 residues from cysteine through phenylalanine. The DNA shown is the 45-base CDR3, in frame from base 1. Relative to germline, V is 3 bases shorter and J is 2 bases shorter, with 11 bases between their ends. The TCR sequence derives from a man aged 40-55 years with primary liver carcinoma and hepatitis B virus infection. The sample comprised peripheral blood. This sequence uses TRBV12-3 or TRBV12-4 and TRBJ1-3; too little of a D gene remains to name it. At the DNA level, the sequence is TGTGCCAGCAGTTTGATCGGACGGGCTGGAAACACCATATATTTT. This is translated as CASSLIGRAGNTIYF.